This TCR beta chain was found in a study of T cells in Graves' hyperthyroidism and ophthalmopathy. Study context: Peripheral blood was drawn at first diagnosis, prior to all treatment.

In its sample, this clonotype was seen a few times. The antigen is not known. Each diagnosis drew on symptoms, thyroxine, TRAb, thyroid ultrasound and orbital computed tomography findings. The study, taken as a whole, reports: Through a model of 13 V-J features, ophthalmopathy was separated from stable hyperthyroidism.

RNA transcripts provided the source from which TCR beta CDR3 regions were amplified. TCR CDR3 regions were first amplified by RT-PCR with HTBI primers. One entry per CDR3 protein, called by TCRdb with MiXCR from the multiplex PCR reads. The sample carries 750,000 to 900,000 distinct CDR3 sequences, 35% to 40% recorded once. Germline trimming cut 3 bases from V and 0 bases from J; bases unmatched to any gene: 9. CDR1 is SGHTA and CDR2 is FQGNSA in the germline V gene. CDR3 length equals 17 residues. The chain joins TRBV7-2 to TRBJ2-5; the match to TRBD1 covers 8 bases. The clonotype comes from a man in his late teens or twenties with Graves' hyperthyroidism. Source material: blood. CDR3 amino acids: CASSFGSGGGYQETQYF. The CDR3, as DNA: TGTGCCAGCAGCTTTGGTTCAGGGGGCGGATACCAAGAGACCCAGTACTTC. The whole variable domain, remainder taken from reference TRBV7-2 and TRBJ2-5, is GAGVSQSPSNKVTEKGKDVELRCDPISGHTALYWYRQSLGQGLEFLIYFQGNSAPDKSGLPSDRFSAERTGGSVSTLTIQRTQQEDSAVYLCASSFGSGGGYQETQYFGPGTRLLVL.